The entry below gives a single T cell receptor beta chain sequence along with its context. There is no known antigen for this receptor. The entry originates in a study of T cells expressing NK-cell markers (dated by TCRdb to 2018 to 2020). In terms of the full investigation: In sorted CD3+CD56+NKG2C+, CD3+CD56+NKG2C- and CD3+CD56-NKG2C+ T-cell subsets from several donors, TCR beta-chain repertoires were profiled. Randomly selected healthy volunteers, three men and five women, were used as the eight sequenced donors. Among the eight sequenced donors, seven were HCMV-seropositive and one was HCMV-seronegative. Libraries were sequenced as 2 x 150 bp reads on Illumina HiSeq 2000/2500, MiSeq or NextSeq.

To determine HCMV serostatus, a commercial ELISA kit was used to detect HCMV-specific IgG in serum. Peripheral blood mononuclear cells were isolated from blood by Ficoll density gradient centrifugation. The sequencing machine was an Illumina HiSeq 2000. TCR beta cDNA libraries were made by 5'RACE template switching that added a universal primer site and unique molecular identifiers. Priming for cDNA synthesis came from the TCR beta constant segment, and two successive PCR amplification steps followed. The authors' pipeline ran thus. Reads were demultiplexed and grouped by UMI with MIGEC, and clonotypes were assembled and quantified with MiTCR. To remove erroneous sequences, TCR cDNA sequences were retained only when supported by two or more reads. Downstream repertoire analysis used the tcR package, and clonotypes were matched across fractions by CDR3 nucleotide sequence plus V segment. VDJmatch was used to annotate antigen specificity against VDJdb, with one amino acid substitution allowed in CDR3. The reads, reprocessed by TCRdb, yield one row per CDR3 protein sequence and no DNA. V and J calls and clone size were set by TCRdb, not the authors. The sample's table covers 350,000 to 400,000 distinct CDR3 sequences. The top ten clones comprise over 8.5% of the sample.

The germline V gene (reference sequence) specifies SSHAT as CDR1 and FNYEAQ as CDR2. Its CDR3 holds 17 amino acids, cysteine through phenylalanine. The coding DNA is unavailable. The study at large found these results: Those dominant clonotypes were again the most abundant among CD3+CD56-NKG2C+ cells in a few donors, at about 25-65%. In several donors, the dominant CD3+CD56+NKG2C+ clonotypes were found to rank among the top 10 CD8+ clonotypes and to make up about 1.0-7.0% of CD8+ T cells. Whether the expanded NKG2C-expressing T cell clones were specific for HCMV antigens was left unclear.

This clonotype was obtained from a woman between 50 and 59 years old in good health. Donor details come from another sample of the same person, matched by shared clones. Recombination connected TRBV7-7 to TRBJ2-5; as DNA is missing, the TRBD2 call by TCRdb cannot be tested. Input material: blood T cells: a sorted CD56 or NKG2C T cell subset, CD4+ or CD8+ T cells, or bulk PBMC T cells (not recorded which). The CDR3 is CASSQTSGYSIQETQYF.